The next 23 T cell receptor beta chains were all read from a single sample in a study of cytomegalovirus exposure and HLA in healthy donors. PCR was performed using 60 Vbeta and 13 Jbeta primers. Some clones are missing from TCRdb's copy, which holds only in-frame ones; the method was immunoSEQ multiplex PCR. The repertoire holds roughly 67,000 clones, with 78% as singletons. The material sequenced was PBMCs. The source is a man in his forties or fifties in good health and CMV-seronegative.

A few counts support this clone. The chain combines TRBV6-5 with TRBJ2-7; 11 positions agree with TRBD1. This CDR3 is 14 amino acids long. Germline CDR1 reads MNHEY; CDR2 reads SVGAGI. The junction had 3 bases not matched to a gene; V was cut back by 5 bases and J by 3 bases. DNA of the CDR3: TGTGCCAGCAGTGAAGGGACAGGGGGCTACGAGCAGTACTTC. Encoded protein: CASSEGTGGYEQYF.

The chain combines TRBV11-2 with TRBJ2-7; TRBD2 matches at 10 bases. The CDR3 is 16 residues long. CDR1 and CDR2 from the germline V gene are SGHAT and FQNNGV. With 2 bases clipped from V and 0 bases from J, the junction kept 4 bases outside the gene matches. CDR3 in DNA: TGTGCCAGCAGCTTACTTAGCGGGGGGCCCTCCTACGAGCAGTACTTC. Translating it yields CASSLLSGGPSYEQYF.

The chain recombines TRBV5-5 with TRBJ2-2; 9 bases match TRBD2. The CDR3 loop spans 16 amino acids. The V gene end was trimmed by 4 bases and the J gene end by 7 bases; junction bases not matched to a gene: 11. Germline V lookup: CDR1 SGHKS, CDR2 YYEKEE (reference sequence). The CDR3: CASSPVAGARGGELFF. CDR3 bases: TGTGCCAGCAGCCCGGTAGCGGGGGCCCGGGGCGGGGAGCTGTTTTTT. Based on the CDR3 plus reference TRBV5-5 and TRBJ2-2, the full variable domain is DAGVTQSPTHLIKTRGQQVTLRCSPISGHKSVSWYQQVLGQGPQFIFQYYEKEERGRGNFPDRFSARQFPNYSSELNVNALLLGDSALYLCASSPVAGARGGELFFGEGSRLTVL.

The rearrangement joins TRBV20-1 to TRBJ1-1; D may be TRBD1 (5 bases). Looked up from germline, CDR1 is DFQATT and CDR2 is SNEGSKA (reference sequence). V lost 7 bases and J lost 5, with 11 bases in between. This CDR3 spans 11 amino acids. The CDR3 loop reads CSVRGGTEAFF. CDR3 DNA: TGCAGTGTGAGGGGAGGAACTGAAGCTTTCTTT.

This sequence joins TRBV29-1 and TRBJ2-2; 8 nucleotides agree with TRBD1. The CDR3 has 13 amino acids. Looked up from germline, CDR1 is SQVTM and CDR2 is ANQGSEA. V dropped 4 bases and J dropped 7; count of bases not matched to a gene: 5. CDR3 nucleotide sequence: TGCAGCGTTGCCCAGGGGGCAATCGGGGAGCTGTTTTTT. It encodes CSVAQGAIGELFF.

The V call is TRBV7-9, the J call TRBJ1-1; 9 positions agree with TRBD1. Germline assignment: CDR1 SEHNR and CDR2 FQNEAQ (reference sequence). V shed 3 bases and J 4 bases; nucleotides not matched to a gene: 12. The CDR3 is 17 residues long. This CDR3 is CASSFWVGTGTRTEAFF. In DNA form, the CDR3 reads TGTGCCAGCAGCTTTTGGGTTGGGACAGGGACGCGCACTGAAGCTTTCTTT.

The CDR3 nucleotides are TGTGCCAGTAGTATAGAGGAGACTTCCAATCAGCCCCAGCATTTT. Its translation: CASSIEETSNQPQHF. The chain couples TRBV19 to TRBJ1-5; D unresolved. Per the germline V gene, CDR1 is LNHDA and CDR2 is SQIVND (reference sequence). V lost 0 bases and J lost 3, with 9 bases in between. This CDR3 contains 15 residues.

The chain recombines TRBV5-1 with TRBJ2-3; 10 bases align to TRBD2. This CDR3 comprises 15 residues. Looked up from germline, CDR1 is SGHRS and CDR2 is YFSETQ. Germline trimming cut 7 bases from V and 4 bases from J; bases unmatched to any gene: 9. CDR3 nucleotide sequence: TGCGCCAGCCTACCCCTAGCGGGAGTCTCAGATACGCAGTATTTT. Amino acids: CASLPLAGVSDTQYF. The whole variable domain, filled in from reference TRBV5-1 and TRBJ2-3, reads KAGVTQTPRYLIKTRGQQVTLSCSPISGHRSVSWYQQTPGQGLQFLFEYFSETQRNKGNFPGRFSGRQFSNSRSEMNVSTLELGDSALYLCASLPLAGVSDTQYFGPGTRLTVL.

This sequence joins TRBV7-2 and TRBJ2-7, with 7 bases fitting TRBD2. The CDR3 is 17 amino acids. The V gene end was trimmed by 2 bases and the J gene end by 5 bases; junction bases not matched to a gene: 15. CDR1 and CDR2 (germline): SGHTA, FQGNSA. CDR3 sequence: CASSLNRREIPPHEQYF. CDR3 nucleotides: TGTGCCAGCAGCTTAAATCGGCGGGAGATTCCCCCCCACGAGCAGTACTTC.

The chain links TRBV2 to TRBJ2-3; D is ambiguous. This CDR3 has 13 residues. The V end lost 10 bases, the J end lost 2 bases, and 13 bases lay between the germline ends. The germline CDR1 and CDR2 sequences are SNHLY and FYNNEI. The DNA of the CDR3 is TGTGCCACCCGACAAGGCATCACAGATACGCAGTATTTT. It encodes CATRQGITDTQYF.

The chain uses TRBV27 and TRBJ2-5; tentative D call: TRBD1 (5 bases). Germline V CDR1 and CDR2: MNHEY, SMNVEV (reference sequence). This CDR3 has 14 amino acids. V lost 5 bases, J lost 2 bases, and 12 bases lay in between. The CDR3 sequence: CASSPSTEQETQYF. CDR3 nucleotides: TGTGCCAGCAGTCCCTCGACAGAACAAGAGACCCAGTACTTC.

The genes are TRBV7-9 and TRBJ2-5, with 11 bases aligning to TRBD1. CDR1 is SEHNR and CDR2 is FQNEAQ in the germline V gene (reference sequence). The CDR3 runs 15 residues. The ends lost 1 base at V and 2 bases at J; junction bases unmatched: 0. The CDR3 coding sequence is TGTGCCAGCAGCTTAGGGGACAGGGGGCAAGAGACCCAGTACTTC. Translated, it gives CASSLGDRGQETQYF.

The V call is TRBV18, the J call TRBJ2-1, with D possibly matching TRBD1 (6 bases). CDR1 and CDR2 (germline): KGHSH, LQKENI. The CDR3 is made up of 16 amino acids. V was clipped by 0 bases and J by 5 bases, with 14 bases between them. CDR3 residues: CASSPPGQGINNEQFF. CDR3 in DNA: TGTGCCAGCTCACCACCGGGGCAGGGGATTAACAATGAGCAGTTCTTC. The entire variable domain, with the rest obtained from reference TRBV18 and TRBJ2-1, is as follows: NAGVMQNPRHLVRRRGQEARLRCSPMKGHSHVYWYRQLPEEGLKFMVYLQKENIIDESGMPKERFSAEFPKEGPSILRIQQVVRGDSAAYFCASSPPGQGINNEQFFGPGTRLTVL.

The chain links TRBV27 to TRBJ2-7, with D tentatively TRBD2 (5 bases). The ends were cut back, 1 base at V and 6 bases at J, with 16 bases in the middle. CDR1 is MNHEY and CDR2 is SMNVEV in the germline V gene (reference sequence). This CDR3 comprises 15 residues. The CDR3 loop reads CASSLWAEERLEQYF. The CDR3 nucleotides are TGTGCCAGCAGTTTATGGGCGGAGGAACGCCTCGAGCAGTACTTC.

Only a few counts were recorded for this clone. The rearrangement links TRBV19 to TRBJ1-4; 9 bases line up with TRBD1. After removal of 6 bases from V and 7 bases from J, the junction contained 9 bases not matched to a gene. This CDR3 has 15 residues. CDR1 is LNHDA and CDR2 is SQIVND in the germline V gene (reference sequence). CDR3 coding DNA: TGTGCCAGTAGCCCGACCTCGGGACAGGGTGAAAAACTGTTTTTT. Translation gives CASSPTSGQGEKLFF.

J is TRBJ2-3 and V is TRBV5-1; perhaps TRBD1 as D (6 bases). CDR3 length: 17 amino acids. V was trimmed by 0 bases and J by 0 bases, leaving 14 bases between them. Germline V gene lookup returns CDR1 SGHRS and CDR2 YFSETQ. The CDR3 sequence is CASSLGRGQSSTDTQYF. In DNA, the CDR3 is TGCGCCAGCAGCTTGGGACGTGGACAGTCCAGCACAGATACGCAGTATTTT.

In DNA form, the CDR3 reads TGTGCCAGCAGTTTAGCGGGTGGCTCCTACAATGAGCAGTTCTTC. Encoded protein: CASSLAGGSYNEQFF. The chain has TRBV28 and TRBJ2-1; TRBD2 is a possible D gene (5 bases). CDR3 length: 15 amino acids. From germline, CDR1 is MDHEN and CDR2 SYDVKM. The germline V and J ends were trimmed by 2 bases and 0 bases, with 8 bases remaining between them.

With respect to this clone: The junction differs from germline at one of its ends, possibly a read error. The J gene is TRBJ1-1, the V gene TRBV7-9; the match to TRBD1 covers 8 bases. This CDR3 spans 15 amino acids. Germline loops: CDR1 SEHNR, CDR2 FQNEAQ (reference sequence). CDR3 residues: CSSTPGQVTRTEAFF. The CDR3 nucleotides are TGTTCCAGCACTCCGGGACAGGTTACAAGAACTGAAGCTTTCTTT.

The V gene is TRBV7-2, the J gene TRBJ1-2; D uncertain. CDR3 length: 13 residues. From germline, CDR1 is SGHTA and CDR2 FQGNSA. With 3 bases removed from V and 2 bases from J, the gap between germline ends came to 7 bases. The CDR3 nucleotides are TGTGCCAGCAGCTTTCCCGGGAACTATGGCTACACCTTC. Its protein product is CASSFPGNYGYTF.

J is TRBJ2-7 and V is TRBV7-6, with 7 positions matching TRBD1. The CDR3 runs to 14 residues. The germline gives CDR1 SGHVS, CDR2 FNYEAQ. Trimming took 5 bases from V and 0 from J; bases not matched to a gene: 4. Here the CDR3 reads CASSQGGSSYEQYF. The CDR3 DNA is TGTGCCAGCAGCCAAGGGGGCTCCTCCTACGAGCAGTACTTC.

This clone was found once. This chain uses TRBV15 with TRBJ1-4, with D possibly TRBD1 on 6 matching bases. Germline V lookup: CDR1 LNHNV, CDR2 YYDKDF (reference sequence). The CDR3 has 16 amino acids. Trimming removed 0 bases at V and 8 bases at J, with 16 bases between. This chain's CDR3 is CATSRDRRGLGEKLFF. CDR3 sequence (DNA): TGTGCCACCAGCAGAGATCGGCGGGGGCTTGGGGAAAAACTGTTTTTT.

The chain joins TRBV2 to TRBJ1-2; D may be TRBD1 (6 bases). The CDR3 has 13 amino acids. CDR1 is SNHLY and CDR2 is FYNNEI in the germline V gene. Trimming left V 8 bases short and J 0 bases short, with 10 bases between. The CDR3, as DNA: TGTGCCAGCTACGGACAGTCTAACTATGGCTACACCTTC. Its protein product is CASYGQSNYGYTF. The full variable domain, with the rest looked up from reference TRBV2 and TRBJ1-2, is EPEVTQTPSHQVTQMGQEVILRCVPISNHLYFYWYRQILGQKVEFLVSFYNNEISEKSEIFDDQFSVERPDGSNFTLKIRSTKLEDSAMYFCASYGQSNYGYTFGSGTRLTVV.

This clone is a singleton in its sample. The rearrangement uses TRBV28 and TRBJ2-1; TRBD2 is a possible D gene (6 bases). Looked up from germline, CDR1 is MDHEN and CDR2 is SYDVKM. CDR3 length: 14 residues. The germline V and J ends were trimmed by 6 bases and 1 base, with 10 bases remaining between them. The CDR3 spells CASRGGLSYNEQFF. The CDR3 DNA reads TGTGCCAGCAGGGGAGGACTTTCCTACAATGAGCAGTTCTTC. The full variable domain, rest sourced from reference TRBV28 and TRBJ2-1, is DVKVTQSSRYLVKRTGEKVFLECVQDMDHENMFWYRQDPGLGLRLIYFSYDVKMKEKGDIPEGYSVSREKKERFSLILESASTNQTSMYLCASRGGLSYNEQFFGPGTRLTVL.